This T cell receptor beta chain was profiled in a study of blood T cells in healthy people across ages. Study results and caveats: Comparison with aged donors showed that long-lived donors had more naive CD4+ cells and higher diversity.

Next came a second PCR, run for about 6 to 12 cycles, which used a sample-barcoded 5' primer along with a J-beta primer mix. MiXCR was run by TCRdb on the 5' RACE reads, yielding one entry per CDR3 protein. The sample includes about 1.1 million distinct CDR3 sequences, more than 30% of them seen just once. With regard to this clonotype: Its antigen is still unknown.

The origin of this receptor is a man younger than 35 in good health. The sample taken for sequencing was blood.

The chain's CDR3 is CASSLGRRNTGELFF. The CDR3 coding sequence is TGTGCCAGCAGCCTAGGACGTCGGAACACCGGGGAGCTGTTTTTT. The V call is TRBV4-2, the J call TRBJ2-2; D uncertain. The germline CDR1 and CDR2 sequences are LGHNA and YNFKEQ. This CDR3 has 15 residues. V lost 4 bases, J lost 1 base, and 10 bases lay in between.